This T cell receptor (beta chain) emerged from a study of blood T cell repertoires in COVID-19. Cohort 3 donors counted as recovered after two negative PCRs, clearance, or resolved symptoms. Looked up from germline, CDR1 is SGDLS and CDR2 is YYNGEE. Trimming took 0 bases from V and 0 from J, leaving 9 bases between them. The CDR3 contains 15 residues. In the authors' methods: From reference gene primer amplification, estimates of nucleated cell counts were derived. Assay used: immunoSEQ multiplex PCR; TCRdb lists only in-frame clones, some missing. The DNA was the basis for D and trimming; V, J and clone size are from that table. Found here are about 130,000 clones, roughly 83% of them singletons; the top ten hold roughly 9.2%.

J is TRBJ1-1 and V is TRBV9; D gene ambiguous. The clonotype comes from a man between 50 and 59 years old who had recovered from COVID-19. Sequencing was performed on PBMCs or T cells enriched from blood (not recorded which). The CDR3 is CASSVDSRMNTEAFF. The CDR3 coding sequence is TGTGCCAGCAGCGTAGATTCCAGGATGAACACTGAAGCTTTCTTT.